This TCR beta chain was identified in a study of human T cells and chemical hapten exposure. Study-level background: Patch tests applied 0.01% DPC to the upper back, read at 6 days.

Time point noted: pre-sensitization, week 0. This sample's treatment: therapeutic diphenylcyclopropenone sensitization with weekly scalp DPC. The study extracted total RNA from unfractionated whole blood. Looked up from germline, CDR1 is LGHNT and CDR2 is FRNRAP. CDR3 length: 13 amino acids. Trimming removed 3 bases at V and 8 bases at J, with 13 bases between. One entry per CDR3 protein, called by TCRdb with MiXCR from the RACE reads. The repertoire holds approximately 370,000 distinct CDR3 sequences, approximately 5.8% seen once, with about 7.7% in the top ten. The receptor was isolated from a woman between 18 and 30 years old with alopecia areata. Some clones in this sample may be carry-over from other donors' samples. This specimen was whole blood, taken in connection with sensitization to the hapten diphenylcyclopropenone (DPC). V gene TRBV12-5 combines with J gene TRBJ1-1; D uncertain. CDR3 amino acids: CASGLTRVTEAFF. In DNA form, the CDR3 reads TGTGCTAGTGGTTTAACGAGGGTAACGGAAGCTTTCTTT. Using reference TRBV12-5 and TRBJ1-1 for the parts outside the CDR3, the full variable domain is DARVTQTPRHKVTEMGQEVTMRCQPILGHNTVFWYRQTMMQGLELLAYFRNRAPLDDSGMPKDRFSAEMPDATLATLKIQPSEPRDSAVYFCASGLTRVTEAFFGQGTRLTVV.